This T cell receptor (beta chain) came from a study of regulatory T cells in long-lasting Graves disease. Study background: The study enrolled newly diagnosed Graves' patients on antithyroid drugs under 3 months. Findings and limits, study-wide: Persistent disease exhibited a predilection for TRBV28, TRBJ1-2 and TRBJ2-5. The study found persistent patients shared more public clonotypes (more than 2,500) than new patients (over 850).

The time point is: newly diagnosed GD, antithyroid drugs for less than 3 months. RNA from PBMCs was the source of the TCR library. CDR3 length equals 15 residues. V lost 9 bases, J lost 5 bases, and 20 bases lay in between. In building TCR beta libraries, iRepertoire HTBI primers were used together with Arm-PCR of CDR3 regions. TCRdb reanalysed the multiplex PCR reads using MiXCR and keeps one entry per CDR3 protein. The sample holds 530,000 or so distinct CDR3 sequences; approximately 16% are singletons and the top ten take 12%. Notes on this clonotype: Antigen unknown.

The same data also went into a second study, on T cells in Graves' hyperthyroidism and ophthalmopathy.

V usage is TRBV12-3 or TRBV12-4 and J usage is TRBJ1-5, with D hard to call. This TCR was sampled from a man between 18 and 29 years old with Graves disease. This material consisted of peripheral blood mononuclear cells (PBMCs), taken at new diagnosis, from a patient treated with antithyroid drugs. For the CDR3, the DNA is TGTGCCAGAGTTCGGACCGCGGGAACATATCAGCCCCAGCATTTT. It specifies CARVRTAGTYQPQHF.